This T cell receptor (beta chain) was captured in a study of shared clonotypes between healthy human individuals. Study background: Researchers assigned three CD4 naive, three CD4 memory, two CD8 naive and one CD8 memory plate to each donor.

Looked up from germline, CDR1 is SGHTA and CDR2 is FQGNSA. CDR3 length equals 15 residues. The V segment lost 1 base and the J segment 6 bases; nucleotides outside the gene matches: 1. Repertoires were generated with immunoSEQ multiplex PCR, while TCRdb's copy carries only in-frame clones and drops some. The sample gives hundreds of thousands of clones, more than 70% of which show up once; roughly 2% is in the top ten. The sequence was obtained from a woman aged 25 to 39 in good health. The sequencing sample was made of memory CD4+ T cells sorted from blood. As to subset: CD45RA-negative fraction. The V gene is TRBV7-2, the J gene TRBJ2-3; 13 bases agree with TRBD2. This CDR3 reads CASSLGTSGSDTQYF. The CDR3 DNA is TGTGCCAGCAGCTTAGGGACTAGCGGGAGCGATACGCAGTATTTT.